The T cell receptor beta chain described here comes from a study of blood T cell repertoires in COVID-19. The wider study: The origin of the acute and convalescent COVID-19 samples was the United States, Italy and Spain. Sources were T cells, B-cell-depleted T cells, or PBMCs; the material itself was cDNA or gDNA.

Looked up from germline, CDR1 is MNHNS and CDR2 is SASEGT. V lost 1 base and J lost 6, with 13 bases in between. The CDR3 spans 15 residues. Authors' analysis steps: The authors estimated nucleated cell counts from reference gene primer amplification. Here immunoSEQ multiplex PCR was the method, and the copy in TCRdb shows in-frame clones only, minus some. That table supplies the V and J calls and clone size; D and trimming were determined from the DNA. Counted here are about 170,000 clones, roughly 84% occurring once; the ten biggest clones make up roughly 9.5%. This clone was detected only a few times.

This chain joins TRBV6-1 and TRBJ1-5, with D unclear. What was sequenced was peripheral blood. The receptor was isolated from a woman of 80 years or more with active or convalescent COVID-19. CDR3 in amino acids: CASSEGGGPGQPQHF. CDR3 DNA: TGTGCCAGCAGTGAAGGAGGAGGGCCGGGTCAGCCCCAGCATTTT.